Shown below are 30 T cell receptor beta chains from a single sample sequenced in a study of blood T cell repertoires in COVID-19. Some clones are missing from TCRdb's copy, which holds only in-frame ones; the method was immunoSEQ multiplex PCR. This table holds around 140,000 clones, roughly 88% found once. Sequenced input: peripheral blood. The origin of the receptors is a man between 65 and 79 years old with acute or convalescent COVID-19.

The chain links TRBV5-1 to TRBJ2-3; D is perhaps TRBD2 (6 bases). CDR1 SGHRS and CDR2 YFSETQ come from the germline V gene. Trimming removed 1 base from V and 3 bases from J, with 12 bases in between. The CDR3 runs 15 residues. CDR3 bases: TGCGCCAGCAGCTTGTGGGGGGTCGGGACAGATACGCAGTATTTT. Protein product: CASSLWGVGTDTQYF.

The chain couples TRBV6-5 to TRBJ1-1; D may be TRBD1 (5 bases). The length of the CDR3 is 14 residues. With 6 bases removed from V and 1 base from J, the gap between germline ends came to 12 bases. CDR1 is MNHEY and CDR2 is SVGAGI in the germline V gene. CDR3 sequence (DNA): TGTGCCAGCAGGGGGCTACAGGAGAACACTGAAGCTTTCTTT. It is translated as CASRGLQENTEAFF.

This clone has only a few counts. The gene calls are TRBV5-1 and TRBJ1-6; TRBD1 is a possible D gene (6 bases). Trimming shortened V by 0 bases and J by 9 bases, and 10 bases separated the two germline ends. The CDR3 consists of 14 residues. Germline V lookup: CDR1 SGHRS, CDR2 YFSETQ. The CDR3 DNA sequence: TGCGCCAGCAGCTTGGGACAGGACACTTCACCCCTCCACTTT. Translation gives CASSLGQDTSPLHF. Variable domain in full (rest from reference TRBV5-1 and TRBJ1-6): KAGVTQTPRYLIKTRGQQVTLSCSPISGHRSVSWYQQTPGQGLQFLFEYFSETQRNKGNFPGRFSGRQFSNSRSEMNVSTLELGDSALYLCASSLGQDTSPLHFGNGTRLTVT.

The sample holds many counts of this clone. This chain connects TRBV7-2 to TRBJ2-1; 8 bases map to TRBD1. Germline CDR1 and CDR2: SGHTA and FQGNSA. The V gene end was trimmed by 2 bases and the J gene end by 5 bases; junction bases not matched to a gene: 2. This CDR3 comprises 14 residues. CDR3 amino acids: CASSLRTGHNEQFF. CDR3 bases: TGTGCCAGCAGCTTACGGACAGGGCACAATGAGCAGTTCTTC.

This sequence joins TRBV6-4 and TRBJ2-5, with 8 bases that match TRBD1. Germline V gives CDR1 MRHNA, CDR2 SNTAGT. The ends lost 2 bases at V and 2 bases at J; junction bases unmatched: 7. The CDR3 is made up of 16 amino acids. The CDR3 DNA sequence: TGTGCCAGCAGTGACCCGGACAGGGCTCCTCAAGAGACCCAGTACTTC. This codes for CASSDPDRAPQETQYF.

The chain couples TRBV30 to TRBJ2-1, with 7 bases fitting TRBD2. The CDR3 spans 14 residues. CDR1 is GTSNPN and CDR2 is SVGIG in the germline V gene (reference sequence). With V trimmed by 0 bases and J by 5 bases, 4 bases remained unmatched. The CDR3 sequence: CAWSVAGLNNEQFF. The CDR3 nucleotides are TGTGCCTGGAGTGTAGCGGGGCTCAACAATGAGCAGTTCTTC.

The table lists this clone with a count of one. The chain recombines TRBV6-5 with TRBJ1-3; D remains unclear. Trimming removed 7 bases at V and 4 bases at J, with 17 bases between. Germline values: CDR1 MNHEY, CDR2 SVGAGI. The CDR3 is 15 amino acids. The chain's CDR3 is CASTPSGPEGNTIYF. The CDR3 region has the DNA TGTGCCAGCACTCCCTCTGGGCCTGAAGGAAACACCATATATTTT.

CDR3 loop: CASSLDRLGGKNIQYF. Here the CDR3 DNA reads TGCGCCAGCAGCTTGGACAGGCTGGGCGGAAAAAACATTCAGTACTTC. J is TRBJ2-4 and V is TRBV5-1; D is perhaps TRBD1 (5 bases). CDR1 is SGHRS, CDR2 YFSETQ, per germline. The CDR3 is 16 amino acids. V was trimmed by 0 bases and J by 4 bases, leaving 14 bases between them.

The chain uses TRBV7-9 and TRBJ1-3; D possibly corresponds to TRBD1 (5 bases). Trimming cost V 6 bases and J 0 bases, with 12 bases left between them. The CDR3 sequence is 15 residues long. The germline CDR1 and CDR2 sequences are SEHNR and FQNEAQ (reference sequence). The CDR3 DNA follows: TGTGCCAGCAGTATGGGACTGCCCTCTGGAAACACCATATATTTT. Its translation: CASSMGLPSGNTIYF.

This chain joins TRBV27 and TRBJ2-1; 9 bases agree with TRBD2. This CDR3 is 15 amino acids long. CDR1 MNHEY and CDR2 SMNVEV come from the germline V gene (reference sequence). J gave up 7 bases and V 4 bases, and 8 bases lay outside the gene matches. CDR3 loop: CASSSLAGRANEQFF. CDR3 nucleotides: TGTGCCAGCAGTTCCCTAGCGGGACGGGCGAATGAGCAGTTCTTC.

This chain connects TRBV5-6 to TRBJ1-2; D is unresolved. Germline CDR1 SGHDT, CDR2 YYEEEE. CDR3 length: 14 amino acids. V lost 0 bases and J 7 bases, leaving 13 bases between the germline ends. CDR3 region: CASSLVRIGRGYTF. The CDR3, as DNA: TGTGCCAGCAGCTTGGTGCGGATTGGTCGTGGCTACACCTTC.

The gene calls are TRBV29-1 and TRBJ2-7; D perhaps matches TRBD1 (5 bases). Germline V gene lookup returns CDR1 SQVTM and CDR2 ANQGSEA. The V gene lost 7 bases and the J gene lost 0 bases, with 22 bases spanning the gap. There are 16 residues in the CDR3. As DNA, the CDR3 is TGCAGCGCCTACAGGAACAAAGGGGCTGACTCCTACGAGCAGTACTTC. This encodes CSAYRNKGADSYEQYF.

This chain uses TRBV27 with TRBJ1-4, with 7 bases fitting TRBD1. The junction had 11 bases not matched to a gene; V was cut back by 6 bases and J by 4 bases. CDR1 and CDR2 (germline): MNHEY, SMNVEV (reference sequence). There are 16 residues in the CDR3. CDR3 in amino acids: CASRPGQAMFNEKLFF. The CDR3 coding sequence is TGTGCCAGCAGACCCGGACAGGCGATGTTTAATGAAAAACTGTTTTTT.

The genes are TRBV6-5 and TRBJ2-4, with TRBD1 matching over 8 bases. Germline V gives CDR1 MNHEY, CDR2 SVGAGI. The V gene end was trimmed by 8 bases and the J gene end by 0 bases; junction bases not matched to a gene: 6. The length of the CDR3 is 15 residues. The CDR3 DNA reads TGTGCCAGCCGACAGGGGTCAACAGCCAAAAACATTCAGTACTTC. Its protein product is CASRQGSTAKNIQYF.

The chain has TRBV6-5 and TRBJ1-1; the D gene is possibly TRBD1 (6 bases). In germline, CDR1 is MNHEY, CDR2 SVGAGI. The CDR3 sequence is 14 residues long. Trimming left V 6 bases short and J 0 bases short, with 11 bases between. CDR3 nucleotides: TGTGCCAGCAGATTGACAGGAGTGAACACTGAAGCTTTCTTT. As protein: CASRLTGVNTEAFF.

The chain has TRBV5-1 and TRBJ1-1; possibly TRBD1 for D (6 bases). Deletions cut 0 bases from V and 1 base from J, with 10 bases between. Per germline, CDR1 SGHRS and CDR2 YFSETQ. The CDR3 has 15 amino acids. The DNA of the CDR3 is TGCGCCAGCAGCTTGGGGGGGCTTTCGAACACTGAAGCTTTCTTT. Residues: CASSLGGLSNTEAFF.

This chain links TRBV28 with TRBJ1-2; 9 bases map to TRBD1. CDR1 and CDR2 from the germline V gene are MDHEN and SYDVKM. J lost 1 base, V lost 4 bases, and 7 bases had no gene match. The CDR3 has 16 residues. The DNA of the CDR3 is TGTGCCAGCAGTTCGGACAGGGGCCCTCTTAACTATGGCTACACCTTC. Protein: CASSSDRGPLNYGYTF.

V gene TRBV4-1 combines with J gene TRBJ1-2; D remains unclear. V gave up 4 bases and J gave up 8 bases, with 23 bases separating them. The CDR3 extends over 16 amino acids. Germline V gene data show CDR1 as MGHRA and CDR2 as YSYEKL. The CDR3 protein is CASSPHPNKAGKGYTF. The DNA of the CDR3 is TGCGCCAGCAGCCCTCACCCTAACAAGGCCGGGAAGGGCTACACCTTC.

The chain combines TRBV18 with TRBJ1-2, with D unclear. Deletions cut 0 bases from V and 7 bases from J, with 15 bases between. This CDR3 has 15 residues. CDR1 and CDR2 (germline): KGHSH, LQKENI. The CDR3 DNA follows: TGTGCCAGCTCACCACCCCCCGCAGACTCTGGTGGCTACACCTTC. Protein sequence: CASSPPPADSGGYTF.

In this sample, this clone turned up a few times. The CDR3 bases are TGCGCCAGCAGCTTGGTAAGGGGGCGGTACACCGGGGAGCTGTTTTTT. Translation: CASSLVRGRYTGELFF. This chain uses TRBV5-1 with TRBJ2-2; TRBD1 matches at 7 bases. V lost 0 bases to trimming and J lost 3 bases; unmatched junction nucleotides: 5. Germline V CDR1 and CDR2: SGHRS, YFSETQ. The CDR3 spans 16 residues.

V gene TRBV28 combines with J gene TRBJ2-3; 7 bases line up with TRBD1. V lost 7 bases, J lost 10 bases, and 17 bases stayed unmatched. The germline V gene encodes CDR1 MDHEN and CDR2 SYDVKM. This CDR3 is 15 amino acids long. Here the CDR3 reads CASNQEMTGYGPQYF. DNA of the CDR3: TGTGCCAGCAACCAAGAGATGACAGGGTACGGTCCGCAGTATTTT.

The CDR3 DNA reads as TGTGCCAGCAGCCGCGGACAGGGGGCTACAGATACGCAGTATTTT. Encoded protein: CASSRGQGATDTQYF. The gene calls are TRBV5-4 and TRBJ2-3, with 11 bases identical to TRBD1. V lost 4 bases and J lost 3; bases outside the gene matches: 4. Germline CDR1 reads SGHNT; CDR2 reads YYREEE (reference sequence). The CDR3 totals 15 residues.

The chain combines TRBV14 with TRBJ2-7, with D perhaps TRBD2 (6 bases). The CDR3 has 17 amino acids. Deletions cut 1 base from V and 2 bases from J, with 18 bases between. Looked up from germline, CDR1 is SGHDN and CDR2 is FVKESK. DNA for the CDR3: TGTGCCAGCAGCCAAGGGGCCCTACGGGGCGGGACCTACGAGCAGTACTTC. It translates to CASSQGALRGGTYEQYF.

The chain combines TRBV6-5 with TRBJ1-6; D is unresolved. The V and J ends lost 10 bases and 8 bases respectively, with 15 bases between them. CDR3 length equals 13 residues. Germline loops: CDR1 MNHEY, CDR2 SVGAGI. The CDR3, as DNA: TGTGCCACCCTAGGGAGATTAGATTCACCCCTCCACTTT. Protein product: CATLGRLDSPLHF.

The chain recombines TRBV28 with TRBJ2-3; D might be TRBD2 (6 bases). V shed 5 bases and J shed 3 bases, with 12 bases lying between them. The CDR3 sequence is 14 residues long. The germline V gene has CDR1 MDHEN and CDR2 SYDVKM. The CDR3 reads CASSRTGVTDTQYF. The DNA for the CDR3 is TGTGCCAGCAGTCGGACGGGGGTGACAGATACGCAGTATTTT.

This sequence joins TRBV5-8 and TRBJ1-2; 7 bases are a match to TRBD1. CDR3 length: 16 amino acids. From germline, CDR1 is SGHTS and CDR2 YDEGEE. V dropped 4 bases and J dropped 0; count of bases not matched to a gene: 9. The CDR3 loop is CASSKKGQEANYGYTF. CDR3 sequence (DNA): TGTGCCAGCAGCAAAAAAGGACAGGAAGCTAACTATGGCTACACCTTC.

This chain uses TRBV30 with TRBJ1-5; 7 positions agree with TRBD1. The CDR3 length is 14 residues. With V trimmed by 1 base and J by 7 bases, 7 bases remained unmatched. Germline CDR1 GTSNPN, CDR2 SVGIG (reference sequence). DNA for the CDR3: TGTGCCTGGAGTGAGGCAGGGGGTCGGCAGCCCCAGCATTTT. Protein product: CAWSEAGGRQPQHF.

This chain joins TRBV24-1 and TRBJ1-2, with unresolved D. The CDR3 has 13 amino acids. CDR1 and CDR2 from the germline V gene are KGHDR and SFDVKD. The ends were cut back, 1 base at V and 8 bases at J, with 10 bases in the middle. The CDR3 is CATSDLEGEGYTF. DNA for the CDR3: TGTGCCACCAGTGATTTAGAGGGTGAGGGCTACACCTTC.

This chain connects TRBV5-1 to TRBJ1-1, with TRBD1 as a possible D gene (6 bases). The germline V and J ends were trimmed by 0 bases and 2 bases, with 14 bases remaining between them. The CDR3 sequence is 16 residues long. Germline V CDR1 and CDR2: SGHRS, YFSETQ. DNA of the CDR3: TGCGCCAGCAGCTTGGCCGATCGGGGGGCAAACACTGAAGCTTTCTTT. As protein: CASSLADRGANTEAFF.

V gene TRBV6-5 combines with J gene TRBJ1-2; D might be TRBD1 (6 bases). This CDR3 region has 15 residues. Between the trimmed V and J ends, which lost 6 bases and 0 bases, there was a span of 14 bases. CDR1 is MNHEY, CDR2 SVGAGI, per germline. CDR3 region: CASRRQASSNYGYTF. The CDR3 DNA reads TGTGCCAGCAGGCGACAGGCCAGCTCTAACTATGGCTACACCTTC.